The 2 T cell receptor beta chains presented below share a single source sample, sequenced in a study of blood T cell repertoires in COVID-19. Assay: immunoSEQ multiplex PCR; the TCRdb copy retains only in-frame clones and omits some. The sample gives about 260,000 clones, about 90% of which show up once; over 3.5% is in the top ten. The sample taken for sequencing was PBMCs or T cells enriched from blood (not recorded which). Receptors were obtained from a woman aged 25 to 45 with acute COVID-19.

CDR3 loop: CAGGFTDTQYF. For the CDR3, the DNA is TGTGCCGGAGGGTTCACAGATACGCAGTATTTT. This rearrangement joins TRBV11-3 to TRBJ2-3, with D maybe TRBD2 (6 bases). V dropped 11 bases and J dropped 2 bases, with 8 bases sitting between them. The germline V gene encodes CDR1 SGHNT and CDR2 YENEEA. This CDR3 region has 11 residues.

The chain uses TRBV19 and TRBJ2-7, with TRBD2 matching over 7 bases. In germline, CDR1 is LNHDA, CDR2 SQIVND (reference sequence). The trim removed 3 bases at V and 6 bases at J, leaving 8 bases unmatched. There are 14 residues in the CDR3. CDR3 coding DNA: TGTGCCAGTAGTATGTCGGGGGGTTTCCGCGAGCAGTACTTC. As protein: CASSMSGGFREQYF.